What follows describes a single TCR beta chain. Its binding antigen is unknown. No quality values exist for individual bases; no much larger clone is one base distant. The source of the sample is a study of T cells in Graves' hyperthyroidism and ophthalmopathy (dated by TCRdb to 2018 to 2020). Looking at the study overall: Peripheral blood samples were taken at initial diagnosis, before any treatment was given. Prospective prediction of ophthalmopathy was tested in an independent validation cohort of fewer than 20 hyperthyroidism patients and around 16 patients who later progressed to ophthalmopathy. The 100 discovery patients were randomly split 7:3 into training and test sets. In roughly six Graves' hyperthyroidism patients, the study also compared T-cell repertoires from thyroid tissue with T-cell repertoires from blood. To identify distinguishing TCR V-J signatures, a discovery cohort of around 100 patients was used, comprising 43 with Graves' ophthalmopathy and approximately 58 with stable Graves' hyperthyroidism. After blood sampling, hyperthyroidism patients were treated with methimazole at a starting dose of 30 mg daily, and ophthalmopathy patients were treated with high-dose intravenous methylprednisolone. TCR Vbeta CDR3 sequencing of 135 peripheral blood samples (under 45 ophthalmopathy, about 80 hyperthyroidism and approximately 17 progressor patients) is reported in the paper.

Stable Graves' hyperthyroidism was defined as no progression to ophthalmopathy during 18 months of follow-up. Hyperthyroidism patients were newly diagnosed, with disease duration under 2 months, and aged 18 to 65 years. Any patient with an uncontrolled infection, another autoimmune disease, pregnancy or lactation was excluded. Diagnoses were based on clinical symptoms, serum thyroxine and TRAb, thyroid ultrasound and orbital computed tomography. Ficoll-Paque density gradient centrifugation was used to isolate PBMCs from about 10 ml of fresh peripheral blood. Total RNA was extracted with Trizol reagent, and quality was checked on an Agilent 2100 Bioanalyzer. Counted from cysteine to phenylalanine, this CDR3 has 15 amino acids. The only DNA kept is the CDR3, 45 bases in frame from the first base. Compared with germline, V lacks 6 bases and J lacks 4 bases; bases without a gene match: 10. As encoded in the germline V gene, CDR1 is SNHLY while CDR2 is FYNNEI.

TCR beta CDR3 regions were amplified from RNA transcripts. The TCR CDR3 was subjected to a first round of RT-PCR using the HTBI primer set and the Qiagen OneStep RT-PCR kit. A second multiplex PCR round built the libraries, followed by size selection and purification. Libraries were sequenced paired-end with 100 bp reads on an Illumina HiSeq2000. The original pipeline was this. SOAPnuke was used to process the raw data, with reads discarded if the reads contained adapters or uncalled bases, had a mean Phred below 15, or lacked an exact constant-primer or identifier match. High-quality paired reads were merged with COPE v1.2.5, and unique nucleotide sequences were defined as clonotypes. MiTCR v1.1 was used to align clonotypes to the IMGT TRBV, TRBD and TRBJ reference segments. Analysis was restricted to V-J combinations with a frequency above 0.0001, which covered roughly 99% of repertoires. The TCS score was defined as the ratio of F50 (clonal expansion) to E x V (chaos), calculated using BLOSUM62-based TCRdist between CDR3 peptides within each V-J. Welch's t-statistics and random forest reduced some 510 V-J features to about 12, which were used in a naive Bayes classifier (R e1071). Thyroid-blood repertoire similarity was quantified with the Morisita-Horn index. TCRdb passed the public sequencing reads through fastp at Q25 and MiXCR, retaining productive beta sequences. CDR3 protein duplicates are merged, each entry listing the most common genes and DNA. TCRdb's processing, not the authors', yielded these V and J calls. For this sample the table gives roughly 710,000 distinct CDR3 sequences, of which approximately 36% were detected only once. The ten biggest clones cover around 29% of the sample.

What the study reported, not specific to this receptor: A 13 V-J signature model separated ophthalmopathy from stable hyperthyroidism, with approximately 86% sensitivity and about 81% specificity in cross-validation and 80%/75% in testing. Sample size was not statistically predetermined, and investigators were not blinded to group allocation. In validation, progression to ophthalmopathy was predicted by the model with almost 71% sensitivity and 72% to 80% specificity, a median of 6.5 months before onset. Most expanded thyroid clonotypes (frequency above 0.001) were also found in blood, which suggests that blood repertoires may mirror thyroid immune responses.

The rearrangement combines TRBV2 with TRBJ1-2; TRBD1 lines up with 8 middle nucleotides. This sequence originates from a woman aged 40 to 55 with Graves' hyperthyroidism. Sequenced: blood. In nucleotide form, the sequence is TGTGCCAGCAGCGACCCAGGGGGCAGGGGCTATGGCTACACCTTC. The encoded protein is CASSDPGGRGYGYTF.